Listed below are T cell receptor beta chains from one sample, sequenced in a study of CD8 T cells in ankylosing spondylitis. TCRdb processed the 5' RACE reads anew with MiXCR; each CDR3 protein has one entry. Here the sample spans 250,000 to 300,000 distinct CDR3 sequences, about 20% being singletons. Sequenced sample: blood, either unsorted or a sorted T cell fraction (not recorded which). The source is a male donor with ankylosing spondylitis or in good health (not recorded which). Each CDR3 is given with its conserved first and last residue. D genes are given only for firm matches. The size of a clone is reported for some rows only, either as once, few or many, or as a class for expanded clones.

d_gene	v_gene	j_gene	abundance	CDR3aa	CDR3nt
NA	TRBV7-3	TRBJ2-3	NA	CASSLTGGGHRDTQYF	TGTGCCAGCAGCTTAACAGGGGGGGGCCACAGAGATACGCAGTATTTT
TRBD2	TRBV20-1	TRBJ2-1	NA	CSATSGGSYNEQFF	TGCAGTGCTACCAGCGGGGGTTCCTACAATGAGCAGTTCTTC
TRBD1	TRBV7-8	TRBJ1-6	NA	CASSFPGTGLLHF	TGTGCCAGCAGCTTTCCCGGGACAGGACTCCTCCACTTT
NA	TRBV18	TRBJ2-5	many	CASSPSTEGQVAQYF	TGTGCCAGCTCACCGTCGACAGAGGGCCAAGTGGCCCAGTACTTC
NA	TRBV5-1	TRBJ1-1	NA	CASSLAQQEHNTEAFF	TGCGCCAGCAGCTTGGCCCAACAGGAACACAACACTGAAGCTTTCTTT
TRBD2	TRBV5-1	TRBJ2-1	NA	CASSLASSGSNEQFF	TGCGCCAGCAGCTTGGCTTCTAGCGGGAGCAATGAGCAGTTCTTC
NA	TRBV5-1	TRBJ2-1	NA	CASSLGGDSYNEQFF	TGCGCCAGCAGCTTGGGGGGGGACTCCTACAATGAGCAGTTCTTC
TRBD1	TRBV5-1	TRBJ2-5	NA	CASSLNRGWQETQYF	TGCGCCAGCAGCTTGAACAGGGGGTGGCAAGAGACCCAGTACTTC
TRBD1	TRBV7-8	TRBJ2-2	few	CASSLGQGALGGELFF	TGTGCCAGCAGCTTAGGGCAGGGGGCGCTCGGCGGGGAGCTGTTTTTT
NA	TRBV5-1	TRBJ1-4	few	CASSLAGRSGEKLFF	TGCGCCAGCAGCTTGGCGGGCAGGTCCGGTGAAAAACTGTTTTTT
TRBD1	TRBV5-1	TRBJ2-1	few	CASSPRIPGQGTNEQFF	TGCGCCAGCAGCCCGCGAATCCCGGGACAGGGTACAAATGAGCAGTTCTTC
TRBD2	TRBV6-1	TRBJ2-3	NA	CASGFSTSGHGADTQYF	TGTGCCAGCGGGTTTAGTACTAGCGGACACGGGGCAGATACGCAGTATTTT
NA	TRBV15	TRBJ1-4	few	CATRGETFNEKLFF	TGTGCCACCCGAGGGGAGACGTTTAATGAAAAACTGTTTTTT
TRBD1	TRBV27	TRBJ1-5	NA	CASSLKGGLSNQPQHF	TGTGCCAGCAGTTTAAAAGGGGGCCTTAGCAATCAGCCCCAGCATTTT
NA	TRBV12-3/TRBV12-4	TRBJ2-1	many	CASSLYNEQFF	TGTGCCAGCAGTTTATACAATGAGCAGTTCTTC
TRBD2	TRBV20-1	TRBJ2-4	few	CSARTSGEAKNIQYF	TGCAGTGCGAGGACTAGCGGGGAAGCCAAAAACATTCAGTACTTC
NA	TRBV29-1	TRBJ1-2	NA	CSVGPAGDGYTF	TGCAGCGTTGGCCCGGCCGGGGATGGCTACACCTTC
NA	TRBV27	TRBJ2-1	NA	CASSTLGGVTYNEQFF	TGTGCCAGCAGTACACTCGGAGGCGTTACCTACAATGAGCAGTTCTTC
TRBD1	TRBV5-1	TRBJ1-1	many	CASSTGQVNTEAFF	TGCGCCAGCAGCACCGGACAGGTGAACACTGAAGCTTTCTTT
TRBD2	TRBV20-1	TRBJ2-3	NA	CSASSGGSDTQYF	TGCAGTGCGAGTAGCGGGGGGTCAGATACGCAGTATTTT
TRBD2	TRBV3-1	TRBJ2-1	NA	CASSQVGLADNEQFF	TGTGCCAGCAGCCAAGTCGGACTAGCGGACAATGAGCAGTTCTTC
NA	TRBV4-2	TRBJ2-1	NA	CASSQGGGLSNEQFF	TGTGCCAGCAGCCAAGGTGGGGGGCTCAGCAATGAGCAGTTCTTC
TRBD1	TRBV12-3/TRBV12-4	TRBJ2-2	NA	CASSLPTGVANTGELFF	TGTGCCAGCAGTTTACCTACAGGGGTCGCGAACACCGGGGAGCTGTTTTTT
NA	TRBV12-3/TRBV12-4	TRBJ2-3	many	CASSLSWDTSTDTQYF	TGTGCCAGCAGTTTATCCTGGGACACTAGCACAGATACGCAGTATTTT
NA	TRBV12-3/TRBV12-4	TRBJ2-2	NA	CASTKDRTTLTGELFF	TGTGCCAGCACCAAAGACAGGACGACTCTCACCGGGGAGCTGTTTTTT
TRBD1	TRBV2	TRBJ1-2	NA	CASKTTGDGYTF	TGTGCCAGCAAAACAACAGGGGATGGCTACACCTTC
NA	TRBV9	TRBJ1-3	few	CASSVLYEGNTIYF	TGTGCCAGCAGCGTACTCTATGAGGGGAACACCATATATTTT
TRBD1	TRBV12-3/TRBV12-4	TRBJ2-1	few	CASRDNRGLFHEQFF	TGTGCCAGCAGGGACAACAGGGGGCTGTTCCATGAGCAGTTCTTC
NA	TRBV12-3/TRBV12-4	TRBJ2-3	NA	CASSPGAGPRTDTQYF	TGTGCCAGCAGTCCCGGAGCTGGCCCCCGCACAGATACGCAGTATTTT
NA	TRBV7-9	TRBJ1-1	NA	CASSFEENTEAFF	TGTGCCAGCAGCTTCGAAGAGAACACTGAAGCTTTCTTT
NA	TRBV5-5	TRBJ1-6	many	CASSPRYNSPLHF	TGTGCCAGCAGCCCCCGGTATAATTCACCCCTCCACTTT
TRBD2	TRBV10-3	TRBJ2-5	NA	CAISLSGLAGVETQYF	TGTGCCATCAGCCTCTCGGGACTAGCGGGAGTGGAGACCCAGTACTTC
NA	TRBV10-3	TRBJ2-3	NA	CAIAAGTDTQYF	TGTGCCATAGCAGCAGGCACAGATACGCAGTATTTT
NA	TRBV7-8	TRBJ1-2	NA	CASSSGARKAANYGYTF	TGTGCCAGCAGCTCGGGGGCCAGAAAAGCAGCTAACTATGGCTACACCTTC
NA	TRBV29-1	TRBJ1-2	few	CSVESQGRRGYTF	TGCAGCGTTGAAAGCCAGGGACGCAGGGGCTACACCTTC
TRBD1	TRBV6-5	TRBJ2-3	NA	CASSFTGGDTQYF	TGTGCCAGCAGTTTCACAGGGGGCGATACGCAGTATTTT
NA	TRBV29-1	TRBJ1-3	few	CSVRLGSGNTIYF	TGCAGCGTTAGGTTGGGTTCTGGAAACACCATATATTTT
TRBD1	TRBV5-5	TRBJ2-3	NA	CASSLGQGRDTQYF	TGTGCCAGCAGCTTGGGACAGGGAAGAGATACGCAGTATTTT
NA	TRBV9	TRBJ2-3	many	CASSGRHRDTDTQYF	TGTGCCAGCAGCGGACGACACAGGGATACAGATACGCAGTATTTT